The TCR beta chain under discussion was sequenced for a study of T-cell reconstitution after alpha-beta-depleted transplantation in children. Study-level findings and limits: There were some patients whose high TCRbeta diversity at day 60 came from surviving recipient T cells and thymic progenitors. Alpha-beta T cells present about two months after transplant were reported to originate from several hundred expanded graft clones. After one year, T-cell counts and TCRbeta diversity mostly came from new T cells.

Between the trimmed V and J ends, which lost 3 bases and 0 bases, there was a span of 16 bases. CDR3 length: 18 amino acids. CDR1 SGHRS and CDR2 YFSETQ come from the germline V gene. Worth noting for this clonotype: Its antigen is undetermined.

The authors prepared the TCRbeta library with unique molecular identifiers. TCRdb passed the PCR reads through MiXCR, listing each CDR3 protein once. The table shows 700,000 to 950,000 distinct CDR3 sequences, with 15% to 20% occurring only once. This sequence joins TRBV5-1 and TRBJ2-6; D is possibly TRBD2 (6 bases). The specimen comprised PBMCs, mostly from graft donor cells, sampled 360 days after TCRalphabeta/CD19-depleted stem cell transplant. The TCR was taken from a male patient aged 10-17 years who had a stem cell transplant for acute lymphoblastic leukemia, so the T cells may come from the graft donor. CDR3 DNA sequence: TGCGCCAGCAGCTCTAGGAGGGGTGCTCTCTCTGGGGCCAACGTCCTGACTTTC. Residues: CASSSRRGALSGANVLTF.